Below, 3 T cell receptor beta chains from the same sample are listed, as sequenced in a study of blood T cells in healthy people across ages. Together with a sample-barcoded 5' primer, a J-beta primer mix was included in a second PCR lasting roughly 6 to 12 cycles. TCRdb independently ran MiXCR on the 5' RACE reads; one entry per CDR3 protein. The sample comprises some 760,000 distinct CDR3 sequences, 20% to 30% of which are singletons, and just under 9.5% rests with the top ten. A further study also used this sample, focusing on T cells of mothers and their children.

Sequenced material: blood. The receptors here all came from a boy under 18 in good health.

This clonotype was picked up a small number of times. The gene calls are TRBV2 and TRBJ1-4; a weak D match, TRBD1 (5 bases). The CDR3 loop spans 11 amino acids. Trimming took off 5 bases at V and 13 bases at J, with 11 bases between the two ends. In germline, CDR1 is SNHLY, CDR2 FYNNEI. CDR3 nucleotides: TGTGCCAGCAGTTTTGGAGGGGTACTGTTTTTT. Translating it yields CASSFGGVLFF.

This clonotype was detected a few times. The rearrangement uses TRBV3-1 and TRBJ2-5, with D unclear. V lost 0 bases and J lost 6, with 8 bases in between. The CDR3 is 13 amino acids. CDR1 is LGHDT, CDR2 YNNKEL, per germline (reference sequence). The CDR3 protein is CASSQDRPQTQYF. CDR3 coding DNA: TGTGCCAGCAGCCAAGATCGACCGCAGACCCAGTACTTC.

This chain joins TRBV7-2 and TRBJ2-5, with 9 bases lining up with TRBD1. The J call could be wrong; TRBJ2-7 is a better fit for the DNA end. Germline loops: CDR1 SGHTA, CDR2 FQGNSA. CDR3 length: 13 residues. The CDR3 DNA reads as TGTGCCAGCACCTTGACAGGGGGGGACGAGCAGTACTTC. Its protein is CASTLTGGDEQYF.